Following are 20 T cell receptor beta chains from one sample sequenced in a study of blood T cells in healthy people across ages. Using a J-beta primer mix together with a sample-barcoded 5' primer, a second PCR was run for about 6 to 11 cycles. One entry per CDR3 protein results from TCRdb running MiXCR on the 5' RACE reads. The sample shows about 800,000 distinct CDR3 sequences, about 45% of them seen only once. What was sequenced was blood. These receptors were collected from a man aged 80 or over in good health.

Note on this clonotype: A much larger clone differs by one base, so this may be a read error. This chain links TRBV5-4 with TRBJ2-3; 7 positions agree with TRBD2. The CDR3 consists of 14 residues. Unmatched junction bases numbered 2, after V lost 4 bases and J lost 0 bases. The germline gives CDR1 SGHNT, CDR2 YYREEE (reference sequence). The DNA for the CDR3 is TGTGCCAGCAGCGGGGGGGGTAGCACAGATACGCAGTATTTT. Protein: CASSGGGSTDTQYF.

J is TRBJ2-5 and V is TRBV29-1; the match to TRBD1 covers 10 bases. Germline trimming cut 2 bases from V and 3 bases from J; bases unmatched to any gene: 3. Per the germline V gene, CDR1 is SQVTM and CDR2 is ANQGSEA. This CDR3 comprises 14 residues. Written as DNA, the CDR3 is TGCAGCGTTGAAACCGGGACAGGGGAAGAGACCCAGTACTTC. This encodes CSVETGTGEETQYF.

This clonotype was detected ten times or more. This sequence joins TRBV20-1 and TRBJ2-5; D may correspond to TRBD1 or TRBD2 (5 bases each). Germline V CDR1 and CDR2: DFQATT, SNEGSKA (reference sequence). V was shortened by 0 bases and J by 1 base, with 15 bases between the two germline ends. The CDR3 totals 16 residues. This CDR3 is CSAREPPGRRQETQYF. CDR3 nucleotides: TGCAGTGCTAGAGAGCCCCCGGGACGCCGCCAAGAGACCCAGTACTTC.

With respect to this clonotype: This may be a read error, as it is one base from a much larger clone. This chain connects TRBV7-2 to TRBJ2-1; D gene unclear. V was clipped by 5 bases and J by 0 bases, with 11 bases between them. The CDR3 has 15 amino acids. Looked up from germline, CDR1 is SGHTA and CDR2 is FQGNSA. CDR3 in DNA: TGTACCAGCAGCCGGGCCCAAAGCTCCTACAATGAGCAGTTCTTC. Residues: CTSSRAQSSYNEQFF.

As DNA, the CDR3 is TGCGCCAGCAGCCCTAAACTCGGACCACCCAATGAGCAGTTCTTC. As protein: CASSPKLGPPNEQFF. The chain employs TRBV4-3 and TRBJ2-1, with D unclear. In germline, CDR1 is LGHNA, CDR2 YSLEER. The CDR3 sequence is 15 residues long. Between the trimmed V and J ends, which lost 4 bases and 6 bases, there was a span of 16 bases.

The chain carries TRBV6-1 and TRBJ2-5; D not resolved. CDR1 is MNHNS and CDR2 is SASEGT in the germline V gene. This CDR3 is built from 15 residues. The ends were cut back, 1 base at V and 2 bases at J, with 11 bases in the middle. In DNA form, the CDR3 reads TGTGCCAGCAGTGAAGTCGGTCAGCCACAAGAGACCCAGTACTTC. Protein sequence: CASSEVGQPQETQYF.

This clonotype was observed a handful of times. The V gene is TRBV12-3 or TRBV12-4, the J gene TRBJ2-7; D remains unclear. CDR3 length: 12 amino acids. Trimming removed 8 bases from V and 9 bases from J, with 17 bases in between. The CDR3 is CASLQRGVRQYF. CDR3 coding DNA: TGTGCCAGCCTACAGCGAGGTGTTAGGCAGTACTTC.

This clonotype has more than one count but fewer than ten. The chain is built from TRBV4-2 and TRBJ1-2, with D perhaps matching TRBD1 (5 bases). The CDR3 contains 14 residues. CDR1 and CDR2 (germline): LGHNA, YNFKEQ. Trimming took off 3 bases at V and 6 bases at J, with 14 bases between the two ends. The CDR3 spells CASSQPDRKHGYTF. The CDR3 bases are TGTGCCAGCAGCCAGCCAGACAGAAAGCATGGCTACACCTTC.

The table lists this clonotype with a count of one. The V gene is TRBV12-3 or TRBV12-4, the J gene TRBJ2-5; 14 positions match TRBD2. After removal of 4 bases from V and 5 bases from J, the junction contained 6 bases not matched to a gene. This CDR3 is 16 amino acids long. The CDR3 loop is CASSSGLAGGVETQYF. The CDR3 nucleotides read TGTGCCAGCAGTTCCGGACTAGCGGGAGGCGTGGAGACCCAGTACTTC.

In nucleotides, the CDR3 is TGTGCCAGCAGTTTTATAAGTAGCGGGAGATTTGTGGCAGATACGCAGTATTTT. Protein: CASSFISSGRFVADTQYF. V and J are TRBV12-3 or TRBV12-4 and TRBJ2-3; 9 bases match TRBD2. The CDR3 is 18 residues long. Trimming removed 3 bases from V and 4 bases from J; junction bases left unmatched: 14.

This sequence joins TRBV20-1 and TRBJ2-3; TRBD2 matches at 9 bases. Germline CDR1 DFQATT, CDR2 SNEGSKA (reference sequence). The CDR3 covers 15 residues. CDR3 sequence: CGGVAGELGTDTQYF. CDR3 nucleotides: TGCGGGGGAGTAGCGGGAGAGTTGGGAACAGATACGCAGTATTTT.

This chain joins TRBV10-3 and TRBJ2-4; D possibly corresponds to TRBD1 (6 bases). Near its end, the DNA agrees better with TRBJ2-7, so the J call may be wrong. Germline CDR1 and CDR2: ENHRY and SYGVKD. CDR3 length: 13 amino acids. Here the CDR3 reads CAIREGVQYEQYF. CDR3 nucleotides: TGTGCCATCAGAGAGGGGGTCCAATACGAGCAGTACTTC.

CDR3 DNA: TGTGCCAGCAGACCTAGCGGGGGGTTAACCTACGAGCAGTACTTC. Translated, it gives CASRPSGGLTYEQYF. The gene calls are TRBV7-9 and TRBJ2-5; 11 bases fit TRBD2. The DNA matches TRBJ2-7 better at its end, which makes the J call doubtful. CDR3 length equals 15 residues. Germline-derived CDR1 and CDR2 are SEHNR and FQNEAQ (reference sequence).

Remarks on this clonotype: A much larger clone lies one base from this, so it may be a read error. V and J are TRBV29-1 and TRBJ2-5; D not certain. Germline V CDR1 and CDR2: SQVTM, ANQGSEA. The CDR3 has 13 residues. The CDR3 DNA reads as TGCAGCGGTGAAGGACCCACCGGAGAGACCCAGTACTTC. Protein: CSGEGPTGETQYF.

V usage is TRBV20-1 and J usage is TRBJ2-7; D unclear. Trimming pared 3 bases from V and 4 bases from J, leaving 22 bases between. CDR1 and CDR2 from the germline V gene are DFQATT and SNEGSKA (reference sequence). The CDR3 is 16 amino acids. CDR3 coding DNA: TGCAGTGCTAGGGTTGTGAAGCCGGCAGGTGAATACGAGCAGTACTTC. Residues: CSARVVKPAGEYEQYF.

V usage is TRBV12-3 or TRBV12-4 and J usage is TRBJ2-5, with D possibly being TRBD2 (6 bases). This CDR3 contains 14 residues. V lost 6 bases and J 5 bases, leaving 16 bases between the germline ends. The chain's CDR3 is CASSRPGLGETQYF. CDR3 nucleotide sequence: TGTGCCAGCAGCCGGCCGGGACTGGGGGAGACCCAGTACTTC.

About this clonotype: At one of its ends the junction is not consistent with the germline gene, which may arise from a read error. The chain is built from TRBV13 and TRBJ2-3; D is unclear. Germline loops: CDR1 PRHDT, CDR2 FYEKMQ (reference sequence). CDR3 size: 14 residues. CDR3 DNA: TGTGCCAGCAGCCTAGATTCGGTCACAAATACGCAGTATTTT. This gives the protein CASSLDSVTNTQYF.

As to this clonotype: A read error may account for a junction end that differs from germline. This CDR3 reads CASSLLGVLGSTRNTEAFF. The DNA of the CDR3 is TGCGCCAGCAGCCTCCTTGGTGTTTTGGGATCGACAAGAAACACTGAGGCTTTCTTT. This chain connects TRBV5-1 to TRBJ1-1; no definite D call. The CDR3 loop spans 19 amino acids. CDR1 SGHRS and CDR2 YFSETQ come from the germline V gene.

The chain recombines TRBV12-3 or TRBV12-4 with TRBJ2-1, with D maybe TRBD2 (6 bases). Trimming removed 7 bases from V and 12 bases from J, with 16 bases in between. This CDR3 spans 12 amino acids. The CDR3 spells CASKSRGLSQFF. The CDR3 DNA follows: TGTGCCAGCAAAAGTAGGGGACTTTCGCAGTTCTTC.

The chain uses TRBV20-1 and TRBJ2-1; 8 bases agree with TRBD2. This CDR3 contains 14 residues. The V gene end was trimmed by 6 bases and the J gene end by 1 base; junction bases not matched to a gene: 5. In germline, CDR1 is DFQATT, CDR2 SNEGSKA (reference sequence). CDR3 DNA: TGCAGTGCGCCAGCGGGGGCTTCCTACAATGAGCAGTTCTTC. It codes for CSAPAGASYNEQFF.